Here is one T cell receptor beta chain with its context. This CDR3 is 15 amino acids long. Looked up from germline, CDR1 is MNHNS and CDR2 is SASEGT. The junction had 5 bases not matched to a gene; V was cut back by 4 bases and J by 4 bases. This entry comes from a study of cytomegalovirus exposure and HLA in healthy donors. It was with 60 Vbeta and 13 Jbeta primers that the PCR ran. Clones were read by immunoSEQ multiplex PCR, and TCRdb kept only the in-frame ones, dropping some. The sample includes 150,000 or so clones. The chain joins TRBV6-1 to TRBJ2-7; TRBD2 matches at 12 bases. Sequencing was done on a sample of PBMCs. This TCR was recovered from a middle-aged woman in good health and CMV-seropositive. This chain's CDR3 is CASSGLAGEGYEQYF. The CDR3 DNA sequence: TGTGCCAGCAGTGGACTAGCGGGGGAAGGTTACGAGCAGTACTTC.